What follows describes a single T cell receptor (beta chain). The target antigen is unknown. This sample was included in a study of blood T cells in healthy people across ages. Looking at the study overall: Template-switching capture recovered about one barcoded beta molecule per two T cells.

Study results and caveats: Naive T cell percentage by flow cytometry tracked strongly with beta diversity.

Using a J-beta primer mix together with a sample-barcoded 5' primer, a second PCR was run for roughly 6 to 12 cycles. Each cDNA molecule was tagged by a template-switch adaptor with 12 random nucleotides. Per sample, CDR3-containing paired-end reads numbered at least 2.5 million. TCRdb recomputed calls from the 5' RACE reads with MiXCR, one row per CDR3 protein. Altogether roughly 1,500,000 distinct CDR3 sequences are present, 30% to 35% being singletons, with the ten largest covering approximately 10%. This clonotype was obtained from a woman aged 25 to 39 in good health. The sequenced material came from blood.

CDR3: CASGRSGTSGPYEQYF. The CDR3 nucleotides read TGTGCCAGCGGTAGATCCGGGACTAGCGGACCCTACGAGCAGTACTTC. J is TRBJ2-7 and V is TRBV2, with 11 bases matching TRBD2. The germline gives CDR1 SNHLY, CDR2 FYNNEI. Germline trimming cut 8 bases from V and 2 bases from J; bases unmatched to any gene: 11. CDR3 length equals 16 residues.